Listed here are 26 T cell receptor beta chains from one sample, sequenced in a study of control samples from healthy donors and cancer patients. The method was immunoSEQ multiplex PCR; TCRdb's version includes in-frame clones alone and lacks a portion of them. The sample includes some 110,000 clones, 75% to 90% of them seen just once. Sequenced input: PBMCs. These receptors originate from a woman in her 50s with colorectal cancer.

This clone was counted a single time. J is TRBJ1-2 and V is TRBV6-4, with 7 positions matching TRBD1. The germline V gene has CDR1 MRHNA and CDR2 SNTAGT. The CDR3 is 14 residues long. The J segment lost 7 bases and the V segment lost 5 bases, leaving 10 bases of the junction unmatched. CDR3 region: CASSPSGTALGYTF. Here the CDR3 DNA reads TGTGCCAGCAGTCCTTCAGGGACAGCCCTTGGCTACACCTTC.

This chain connects TRBV14 to TRBJ2-7, with D possibly TRBD1 on 7 matching bases. Germline V gene sequence: CDR1 SGHDN, CDR2 FVKESK. CDR3 length: 17 residues. V was pared by 2 bases and J by 5 bases, with 22 bases between. The CDR3 DNA is TGTGCCAGCAGCCAACAGGGGGGAAAAAAATTAGTCCACGAGCAGTACTTC. Translation gives CASSQQGGKKLVHEQYF.

The V and J genes are TRBV29-1 and TRBJ1-5, with D possibly being TRBD1 (5 bases). V dropped 7 bases and J dropped 3 bases, with 16 bases sitting between them. Looked up from germline, CDR1 is SQVTM and CDR2 is ANQGSEA. This CDR3 is 14 amino acids long. The CDR3 reads CSARWGGDNQPQHF. CDR3 in DNA: TGCAGCGCCCGTTGGGGGGGAGACAATCAGCCCCAGCATTTT. Using reference TRBV29-1 and TRBJ1-5 for the parts outside the CDR3, the full variable domain is SAVISQKPSRDICQRGTSLTIQCQVDSQVTMMFWYRQQPGQSLTLIATANQGSEATYESGFVIDKFPISRPNLTFSTLTVSNMSPEDSSIYLCSARWGGDNQPQHFGDGTRLSIL.

The count of this clone is one. The genes are TRBV18 and TRBJ2-3, with D unclear. Germline CDR1 KGHSH, CDR2 LQKENI. Trimming cost V 3 bases and J 2 bases, with 6 bases left between them. This CDR3 has 13 residues. The CDR3 coding sequence is TGTGCCAGCTCACCTCTTTACACAGATACGCAGTATTTT. Translating gives CASSPLYTDTQYF.

This sequence joins TRBV5-1 and TRBJ1-3; 11 positions match TRBD1. V lost 3 bases and J lost 0; bases outside the gene matches: 5. CDR3 length: 17 amino acids. The germline CDR1 and CDR2 sequences are SGHRS and YFSETQ. The CDR3 loop reads CASSSTGTGGSGNTIYF. For the CDR3, the DNA is TGCGCCAGCAGCTCGACCGGGACAGGGGGCTCTGGAAACACCATATATTTT.

On this clone itself: The sample carries other DNA sequences with the same CDR3. The chain carries TRBV2 and TRBJ2-7; tentatively, D is TRBD2 (5 bases). This CDR3 region has 13 residues. Trimming left V 3 bases short and J 3 bases short, with 9 bases between. Germline assignment: CDR1 SNHLY and CDR2 FYNNEI. The CDR3 DNA follows: TGTGCCAGCAGTGAGGAGAGGGACTACGAGCAGTACTTC. Translating it yields CASSEERDYEQYF.

This clone was seen once. The chain has TRBV28 and TRBJ2-1, with 7 bases fitting TRBD2. Germline V gene sequence: CDR1 MDHEN, CDR2 SYDVKM. V shed 4 bases and J 4 bases; nucleotides not matched to a gene: 10. The CDR3 has 16 residues. CDR3 sequence (DNA): TGTGCCAGCAGTTCCCCTAGTGGGGGGGGATACAATGAGCAGTTCTTC. Translation gives CASSSPSGGGYNEQFF.

The chain recombines TRBV7-3 with TRBJ2-7, with 10 bases aligning to TRBD2. The length of the CDR3 is 13 residues. J was trimmed by 4 bases and V by 5 bases; bases with no gene match: 2. Germline loops: CDR1 SGHTA, CDR2 FQGTGA. CDR3 residues: CASSISGGYEQYF. The CDR3 nucleotides are TGTGCCAGCAGCATTAGCGGGGGGTACGAGCAGTACTTC. Drawing the rest from reference TRBV7-3 and TRBJ2-7, the complete variable domain is GAGVSQTPSNKVTEKGKYVELRCDPISGHTALYWYRQSLGQGPEFLIYFQGTGAADDSGLPNDRFFAVRPEGSVSTLKIQRTERGDSAVYLCASSISGGYEQYFGPGTRLTVT.

The V gene is TRBV28, the J gene TRBJ1-2, with D tentatively TRBD1 (5 bases). This CDR3 has 16 amino acids. Germline values: CDR1 MDHEN, CDR2 SYDVKM. Between the trimmed V and J ends, which lost 7 bases and 4 bases, there was a span of 22 bases. CDR3 protein: CASNMGRDNGAYGYTF. CDR3 sequence (DNA): TGTGCCAGCAACATGGGGAGGGATAACGGGGCCTATGGCTACACCTTC.

The chain recombines TRBV11-2 with TRBJ1-2, with D unresolved. There are 13 residues in the CDR3. Germline V gene data show CDR1 as SGHAT and CDR2 as FQNNGV. V lost 6 bases to trimming and J lost 5 bases, with 13 bases between them. The CDR3 DNA reads as TGTGCCAGCAGTCAACATGGGATTTATGGCTACACCTTC. Translating it yields CASSQHGIYGYTF. Full variable domain (missing parts from reference TRBV11-2 and TRBJ1-2): EAGVAQSPRYKIIEKRQSVAFWCNPISGHATLYWYQQILGQGPKLLIQFQNNGVVDDSQLPKDRFSAERLKGVDSTLKIQPAKLEDSAVYLCASSQHGIYGYTFGSGTRLTVV.

This sequence joins TRBV6-6 and TRBJ2-2; possibly TRBD1 for D (6 bases). CDR1 and CDR2 from the germline V gene are MNHNY and SVGAGI (reference sequence). This CDR3 region has 13 residues. The V end was cut by 4 bases, the J end by 6 bases, with 9 bases between. CDR3 bases: TGTGCCAGCAGTTCAGGGGTTGCCGGGGAGCTGTTTTTT. Translation gives CASSSGVAGELFF.

The CDR3 is CASSYSGHQRIYEQYF. For the CDR3, the DNA is TGTGCCAGCAGTTACTCGGGTCACCAAAGAATCTACGAGCAGTACTTC. This chain links TRBV6-5 with TRBJ2-7; D remains ambiguous. Germline assignment: CDR1 MNHEY and CDR2 SVGAGI. The CDR3 has 16 amino acids. Trimming removed 0 bases from V and 3 bases from J, with 15 bases in between.

This chain links TRBV24-1 with TRBJ1-2; possible D gene TRBD1, 5 bases. There are 13 residues in the CDR3. V lost 5 bases, J lost 2 bases, and 8 bases lay in between. Germline-derived CDR1 and CDR2 are KGHDR and SFDVKD. CDR3 bases: TGTGCCACCAGTGGGGGGGAAAACTATGGCTACACCTTC. Translation gives CATSGGENYGYTF.

The gene calls are TRBV28 and TRBJ1-1; D is unresolved. V gave up 3 bases and J gave up 4 bases, with 9 bases separating them. Germline values: CDR1 MDHEN, CDR2 SYDVKM. The CDR3 is 13 residues long. The CDR3 sequence is CASSLQSRTEAFF. In DNA, the CDR3 is TGTGCCAGCAGTTTGCAGTCCCGCACTGAAGCTTTCTTT.

A word on this clone: In the same sample, other DNA sequences code for this CDR3. The V and J genes are TRBV7-3 and TRBJ2-3; 8 bases map to TRBD2. V lost 2 bases and J lost 0; bases outside the gene matches: 1. This CDR3 comprises 15 residues. CDR1 and CDR2 (germline): SGHTA, FQGTGA. In DNA, the CDR3 is TGTGCCAGCAGCTTACGGGGGGGAAGCACAGATACGCAGTATTTT. Translated, it gives CASSLRGGSTDTQYF.

This clone was detected only once. The chain is built from TRBV11-2 and TRBJ1-2; D is ambiguous. Germline loops: CDR1 SGHAT, CDR2 FQNNGV. The CDR3 runs 12 residues. Trimming pared 3 bases from V and 8 bases from J, leaving 10 bases between. Here the CDR3 DNA reads TGTGCCAGCAGCTTCGGGCGGTGGGGCTACACCTTC. The encoded protein is CASSFGRWGYTF.

This clone was counted a single time. This rearrangement joins TRBV29-1 to TRBJ1-2, with D possibly matching TRBD1 (5 bases). The CDR3 runs 13 residues. From germline, CDR1 is SQVTM and CDR2 ANQGSEA. V lost 0 bases, J lost 8 bases, and 13 bases lay in between. The CDR3: CSVEERGELGYTF. The CDR3 nucleotides are TGCAGCGTTGAAGAAAGAGGGGAATTAGGCTACACCTTC.

The chain carries TRBV18 and TRBJ1-1; 7 bases line up with TRBD1. The germline CDR1 and CDR2 sequences are KGHSH and LQKENI. J gave up 5 bases and V 4 bases, and 10 bases lay outside the gene matches. The CDR3 contains 15 residues. The CDR3 bases are TGTGCCAGCTCACGTACAGGGGCTGGTGGGACTGAAGCTTTCTTT. It codes for CASSRTGAGGTEAFF.

J is TRBJ1-1 and V is TRBV18; no clear D gene. CDR1 and CDR2 (germline): KGHSH, LQKENI. Trimming removed 3 bases at V and 1 base at J, with 6 bases between. This CDR3 contains 13 residues. The CDR3 nucleotides read TGTGCCAGCTCACCCGAAAGGAACACTGAAGCTTTCTTT. It translates to CASSPERNTEAFF.

The chain uses TRBV7-9 and TRBJ2-5, with 8 bases matching TRBD2. The length of the CDR3 is 15 residues. The germline gives CDR1 SEHNR, CDR2 FQNEAQ (reference sequence). Trimming at V came to 3 bases and at J to 3 bases, leaving 6 bases not matched to a gene. In nucleotides, the CDR3 is TGTGCCAGCAGCTTCTCGGGAGGGCCTAAAGAGACCCAGTACTTC. Residues: CASSFSGGPKETQYF.

The chain recombines TRBV15 with TRBJ2-1, with unresolved D. CDR1 and CDR2 (germline): LNHNV, YYDKDF (reference sequence). Between the trimmed V and J ends, which lost 2 bases and 9 bases, there was a span of 20 bases. This CDR3 region has 16 residues. Written as DNA, the CDR3 is TGTGCCACCAGCAGACTCCAAGGGCCCCGAACTGGTGAGCAGTTCTTC. Translated: CATSRLQGPRTGEQFF.

V is TRBV3-1 (or the pseudogene TRBV3-2) and J is TRBJ1-1; D is unresolved. CDR3 size: 14 residues. Trimming took off 2 bases at V and 6 bases at J, with 13 bases between the two ends. Germline V gene sequence: CDR1 LGHDT, CDR2 YNNKEL (reference sequence). CDR3: CASSQQGSSAEAFF. CDR3 nucleotides: TGTGCCAGCAGCCAACAAGGGTCCTCGGCTGAAGCTTTCTTT.

This clone was counted a few times. The chain employs TRBV28 and TRBJ1-5, with D perhaps matching TRBD1 (6 bases). V was trimmed by 5 bases and J by 6 bases, leaving 17 bases between them. The germline gives CDR1 MDHEN, CDR2 SYDVKM. This CDR3 is 15 amino acids long. In nucleotides, the CDR3 is TGTGCCAGCAGTCCTCCGGGACAAAGGGCTCAGCCCCAGCATTTT. Translation: CASSPPGQRAQPQHF. The full variable domain, completed using reference TRBV28 and TRBJ1-5, is DVKVTQSSRYLVKRTGEKVFLECVQDMDHENMFWYRQDPGLGLRLIYFSYDVKMKEKGDIPEGYSVSREKKERFSLILESASTNQTSMYLCASSPPGQRAQPQHFGDGTRLSIL.

The chain recombines TRBV18 with TRBJ1-2, with a weak D call TRBD1 (5 bases). V was cut by 3 bases and J by 2 bases, with 7 bases left in between. The CDR3 covers 13 residues. Germline values: CDR1 KGHSH, CDR2 LQKENI. In DNA, the CDR3 is TGTGCCAGCTCACCGGACACGAACTATGGCTACACCTTC. This translates into CASSPDTNYGYTF. Filled out from reference TRBV18 and TRBJ1-2, the complete variable domain reads NAGVMQNPRHLVRRRGQEARLRCSPMKGHSHVYWYRQLPEEGLKFMVYLQKENIIDESGMPKERFSAEFPKEGPSILRIQQVVRGDSAAYFCASSPDTNYGYTFGSGTRLTVV.

Regarding this clone: This sample also contains other DNA sequences that code for the same CDR3. This chain links TRBV2 with TRBJ2-6, with TRBD1 identical over 10 bases. V shed 2 bases, J shed 4 bases, and the junction held 8 bases outside the gene matches. Germline values: CDR1 SNHLY, CDR2 FYNNEI. CDR3 length: 18 residues. CDR3 bases: TGTGCCAGCAGTGAATCACGGACAGGGGGTCTGGGGGCCAACGTCCTGACTTTC. It codes for CASSESRTGGLGANVLTF.

This rearrangement joins TRBV6-5 to TRBJ1-2; tentatively, D is TRBD1 (5 bases). V lost 7 bases to trimming and J lost 14 bases, with 26 bases between them. CDR3 length equals 14 residues. Germline V gene data show CDR1 as MNHEY and CDR2 as SVGAGI. This CDR3 reads CASTPRWGGKMITF. In DNA form, the CDR3 reads TGTGCCAGCACTCCCCGGTGGGGGGGGAAAATGATTACCTTC.